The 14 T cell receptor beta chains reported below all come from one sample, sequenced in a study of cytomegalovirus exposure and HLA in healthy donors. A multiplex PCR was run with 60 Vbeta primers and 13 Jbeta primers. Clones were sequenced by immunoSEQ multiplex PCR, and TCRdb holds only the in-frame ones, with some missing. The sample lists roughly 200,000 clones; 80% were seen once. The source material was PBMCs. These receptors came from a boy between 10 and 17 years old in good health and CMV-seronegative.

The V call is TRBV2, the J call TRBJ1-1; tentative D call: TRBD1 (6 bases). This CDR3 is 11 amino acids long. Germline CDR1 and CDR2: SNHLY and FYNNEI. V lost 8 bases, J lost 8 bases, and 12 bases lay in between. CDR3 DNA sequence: TGTGCCAGCTCTGACCAGGGGGAAGCTTTCTTT. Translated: CASSDQGEAFF.

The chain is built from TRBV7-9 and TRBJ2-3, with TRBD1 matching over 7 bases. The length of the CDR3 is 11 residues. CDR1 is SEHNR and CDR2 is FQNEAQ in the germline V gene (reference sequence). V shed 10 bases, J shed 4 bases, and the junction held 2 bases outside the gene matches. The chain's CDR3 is CATDRADTQYF. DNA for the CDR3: TGTGCCACCGACAGGGCAGATACGCAGTATTTT.

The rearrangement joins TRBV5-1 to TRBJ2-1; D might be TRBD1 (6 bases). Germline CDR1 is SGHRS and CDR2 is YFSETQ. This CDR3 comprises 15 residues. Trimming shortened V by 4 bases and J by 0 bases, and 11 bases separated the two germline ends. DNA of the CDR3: TGCGCCAGCAGCCCGGGACACCACTCCTACAATGAGCAGTTCTTC. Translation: CASSPGHHSYNEQFF. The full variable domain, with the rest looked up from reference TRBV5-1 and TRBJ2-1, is KAGVTQTPRYLIKTRGQQVTLSCSPISGHRSVSWYQQTPGQGLQFLFEYFSETQRNKGNFPGRFSGRQFSNSRSEMNVSTLELGDSALYLCASSPGHHSYNEQFFGPGTRLTVL.

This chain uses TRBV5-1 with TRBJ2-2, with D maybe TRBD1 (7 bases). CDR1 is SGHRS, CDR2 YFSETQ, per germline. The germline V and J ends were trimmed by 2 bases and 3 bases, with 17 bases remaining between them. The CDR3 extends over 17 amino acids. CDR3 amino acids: CASSLDSGRGDTGELFF. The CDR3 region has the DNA TGCGCCAGCAGCTTAGATTCTGGCAGGGGGGACACCGGGGAGCTGTTTTTT.

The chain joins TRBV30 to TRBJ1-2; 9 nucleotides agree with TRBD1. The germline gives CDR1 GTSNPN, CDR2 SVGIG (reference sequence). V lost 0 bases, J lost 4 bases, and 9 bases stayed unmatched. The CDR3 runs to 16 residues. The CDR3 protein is CAWSVLGTGGGYGYTF. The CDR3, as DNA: TGTGCCTGGAGTGTACTCGGAACAGGGGGCGGCTATGGCTACACCTTC.

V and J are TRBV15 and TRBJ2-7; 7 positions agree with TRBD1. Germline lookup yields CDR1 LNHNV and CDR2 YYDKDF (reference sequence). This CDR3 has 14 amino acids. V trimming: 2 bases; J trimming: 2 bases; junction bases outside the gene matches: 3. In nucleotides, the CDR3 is TGTGCCACCAGCAGACCGGACAGGCCCTACGAGCAGTACTTC. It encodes CATSRPDRPYEQYF.

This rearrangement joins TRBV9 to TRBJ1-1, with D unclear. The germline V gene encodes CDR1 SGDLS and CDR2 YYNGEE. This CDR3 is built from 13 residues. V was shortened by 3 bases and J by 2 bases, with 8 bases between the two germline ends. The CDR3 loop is CASSAILNTEAFF. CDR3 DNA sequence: TGTGCCAGCAGCGCCATACTAAACACTGAAGCTTTCTTT.

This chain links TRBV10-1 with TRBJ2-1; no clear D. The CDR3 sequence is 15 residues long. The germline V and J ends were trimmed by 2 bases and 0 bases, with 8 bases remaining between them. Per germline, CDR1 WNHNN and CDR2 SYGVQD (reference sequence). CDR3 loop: CASSEGLYSYNEQFF. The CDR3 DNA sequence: TGCGCCAGCAGTGAGGGGCTGTACTCCTACAATGAGCAGTTCTTC.

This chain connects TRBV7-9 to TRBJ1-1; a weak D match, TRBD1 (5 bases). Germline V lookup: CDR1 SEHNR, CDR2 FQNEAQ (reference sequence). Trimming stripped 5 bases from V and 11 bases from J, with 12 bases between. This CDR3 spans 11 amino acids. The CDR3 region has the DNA TGTGCCAGCAGCGGGGCACTGGGGGCTTTCTTT. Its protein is CASSGALGAFF.

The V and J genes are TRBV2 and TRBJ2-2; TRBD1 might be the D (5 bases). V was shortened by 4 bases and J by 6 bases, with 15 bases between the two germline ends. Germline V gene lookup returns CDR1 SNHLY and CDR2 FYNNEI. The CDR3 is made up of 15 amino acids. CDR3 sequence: CASSASLGAPGELFF. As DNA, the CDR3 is TGTGCCAGCAGTGCAAGTCTAGGGGCTCCCGGGGAGCTGTTTTTT.

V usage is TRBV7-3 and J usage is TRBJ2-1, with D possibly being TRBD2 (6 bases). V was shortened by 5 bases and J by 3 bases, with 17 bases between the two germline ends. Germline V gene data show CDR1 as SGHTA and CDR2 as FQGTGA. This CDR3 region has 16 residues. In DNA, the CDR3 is TGTGCCAGCAGCCGCTCGGGGACCGGGGGCTACAATGAGCAGTTCTTC. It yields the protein CASSRSGTGGYNEQFF.

The CDR3 nucleotides read TGTGCCAGCAGCTCTATAGGACAGGGGGCAAGAGAAAAACTGTTTTTT. It translates to CASSSIGQGAREKLFF. The chain has TRBV9 and TRBJ1-4; 11 bases map to TRBD1. CDR3 length: 16 amino acids. From germline, CDR1 is SGDLS and CDR2 YYNGEE. The trim removed 4 bases at V and 8 bases at J, leaving 10 bases unmatched.

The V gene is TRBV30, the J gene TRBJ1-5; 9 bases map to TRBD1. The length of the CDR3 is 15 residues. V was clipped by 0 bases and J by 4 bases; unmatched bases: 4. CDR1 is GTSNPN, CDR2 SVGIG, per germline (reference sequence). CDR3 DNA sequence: TGTGCCTGGAGTGTGGGACAGGGCTTAAATCAGCCCCAGCATTTT. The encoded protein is CAWSVGQGLNQPQHF.

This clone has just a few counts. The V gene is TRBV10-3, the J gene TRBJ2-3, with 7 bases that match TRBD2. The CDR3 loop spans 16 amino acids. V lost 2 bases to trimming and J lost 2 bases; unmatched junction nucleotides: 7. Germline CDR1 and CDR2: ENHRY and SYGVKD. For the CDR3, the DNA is TGTGCCATCAGTGAGAGCGGCGGGGGAGACACAGATACGCAGTATTTT. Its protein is CAISESGGGDTDTQYF.